This is a list of T cell receptor beta chains from one sample in a study of blood T cell repertoires in COVID-19. The data were produced by immunoSEQ multiplex PCR, yet TCRdb's version contains in-frame clones alone and is incomplete. The sample includes roughly 73,000 clones, roughly 87% of them seen just once. Sample: peripheral blood. The source of these receptors is a man older than 75 with acute or convalescent COVID-19. The conserved cysteine and the conserved F or W are not part of the CDR3 here.

j_call | v_call | cdr3_aa
TRBJ1-1 | TRBV6-1 | ASSEPGQGQTEAF
TRBJ1-2 | TRBV19 | ASSMRGNYGYT
TRBJ1-2 | TRBV30 | AWQTENYGYT
TRBJ2-7 | TRBV12-3/TRBV12-4 | ASRLAGGYEQY
TRBJ1-4 | TRBV9 | ASSVSSTGGEKLF
TRBJ1-6 | TRBV12-3/TRBV12-4 | ASSRRDSPLH
TRBJ2-1 | TRBV3-1/TRBV3-2 | ASSGTGNNEQF
TRBJ2-3 | TRBV2 | ASGDWRTDTQY
TRBJ2-5 | TRBV28 | ASSSTGGETQY
TRBJ2-5 | TRBV6-5 | ASSRGQGKTQY
TRBJ1-3 | TRBV6-6 | ASSYSRGNTIY
TRBJ2-7 | TRBV5-1 | ASSGRTSGGYEQY
TRBJ2-1 | TRBV24-1 | ATEDALGGNEQF
TRBJ2-2 | TRBV7-3 | ASSRTGVPTGELF
TRBJ1-5 | TRBV19 | ASSLIGGLGNQPQH
TRBJ2-5 | TRBV7-8 | ASSRDREGRQETQY
TRBJ2-5 | TRBV5-1 | ASSLSVGGRGRETQY
TRBJ1-2 | TRBV19 | ASSRQGDGYT
TRBJ2-7 | TRBV11-2 | ASSLAQGGYEQY
TRBJ2-2 | TRBV7-2 | ASSRPTGGTGELF
TRBJ1-2 | TRBV2 | ASSEGTRSNYGYT
TRBJ2-7 | TRBV27 | ASSLPGTGYEQY
TRBJ2-1 | TRBV7-3 | ASSPTLGTGQDEQF
TRBJ1-3 | TRBV19 | ASLEGSSWGNTIY
TRBJ2-7 | TRBV12-5 | ASGRQIYEQY
TRBJ2-7 | TRBV2 | ASSEVIRTGRYEQY
TRBJ2-7 | TRBV28 | ASRTSGGLSYEQY
TRBJ1-2 | TRBV7-9 | ASSPGDYGYT
TRBJ1-1 | TRBV18 | ASSSGQGAYTEAF
TRBJ2-7 | TRBV24-1 | ATSRTGGYHEQY
TRBJ2-1 | TRBV2 | ASTAGGSYNEQF
TRBJ2-2 | TRBV2 | ASSVAQGNTGELF
TRBJ2-7 | TRBV5-1 | ASSSGWEGSYEQY
TRBJ1-1 | TRBV5-6 | ASSFSEVGSTEAF
TRBJ2-4 | TRBV11-1 | ASSQTGTVTKNIQY
TRBJ1-2 | TRBV4-1 | ASSQDPGSDYGYT
TRBJ1-1 | TRBV11-1 | ASSLAPSGVNTEAF
TRBJ1-5 | TRBV5-1 | ASRPGMGNQPQH
TRBJ2-1 | TRBV19 | ASSPQRENEQF
TRBJ1-1 | TRBV24-1 | ATSDGVGEAF
TRBJ2-1 | TRBV10-3 | AISKLVVGEGNEQF
TRBJ2-1 | TRBV7-3 | ASSSRNEQF
TRBJ2-1 | TRBV9 | ASSAPRGTGGNYNEQF
TRBJ2-7 | TRBV12-5 | ASGLGTGGAYEQY
TRBJ1-1 | TRBV20-1 | SASQGGNTEAF
TRBJ2-1 | TRBV9 | ASSSAPGQYNEQF
TRBJ1-1 | TRBV18 | ASSPIQGFVAEAF
TRBJ2-3 | TRBV7-9 | ASSELAGGPDTQY
TRBJ1-2 | TRBV21-1 | ASSKEEGEGYT
TRBJ1-5 | TRBV2 | ASSVGTGDWGNQPQH
TRBJ2-2 | TRBV21-1 | AILPSTGELF
TRBJ1-6 | TRBV6-5 | ASSFRQGINSPLH
TRBJ1-2 | TRBV2 | ASSEQTGGQGYT